These 19 T cell receptor beta chains originate from one sample sequenced in a study of control samples from healthy donors and cancer patients. Only in-frame clones appear in the TCRdb table, and some are missing; sequencing was by immunoSEQ multiplex PCR. The table has about 86,000 clones, 94% seen once. What was sequenced was blood. The receptor set was obtained from a woman under 30 in good health.

The chain couples TRBV29-1 to TRBJ2-1, with 8 bases fitting TRBD1. There are 13 residues in the CDR3. Germline V gene data show CDR1 as SQVTM and CDR2 as ANQGSEA. V lost 5 bases, J lost 3 bases, and 3 bases stayed unmatched. This chain's CDR3 is CSVLTGVYNEQFF. Here the CDR3 DNA reads TGCAGCGTTTTGACAGGGGTCTACAATGAGCAGTTCTTC.

The rearrangement links TRBV7-9 to TRBJ2-3; tentative D call: TRBD2 (6 bases). V dropped 1 base and J dropped 7 bases, with 15 bases sitting between them. Germline values: CDR1 SEHNR, CDR2 FQNEAQ (reference sequence). The CDR3 consists of 15 residues. The CDR3 DNA sequence: TGTGCCAGCAGCTTAGAGTCGTGGGGAGGCAATACGCAGTATTTT. This encodes CASSLESWGGNTQYF.

J is TRBJ2-7 and V is TRBV4-3; D possibly matches TRBD1 or TRBD2 (5 bases each). V was cut by 3 bases and J by 3 bases, with 15 bases left in between. Germline V gene sequence: CDR1 LGHNA, CDR2 YSLEER. The CDR3 length is 15 residues. The CDR3 is CASSQDIRGDYEQYF. CDR3 coding DNA: TGCGCCAGCAGCCAGGATATAAGGGGAGACTACGAGCAGTACTTC.

In its sample, this clone was seen once. This chain links TRBV7-9 with TRBJ1-3; D not certain. The CDR3 extends over 14 amino acids. The germline V gene encodes CDR1 SEHNR and CDR2 FQNEAQ (reference sequence). V dropped 2 bases and J dropped 0 bases, with 5 bases sitting between them. CDR3 sequence: CASSLSISGNTIYF. In DNA form, the CDR3 reads TGTGCCAGCAGCTTATCCATCTCTGGAAACACCATATATTTT.

For the CDR3, the DNA is TGTGCCAGCAGCCAACAAATACAGGGGAAAGGGGATACGCAGTATTTT. This translates into CASSQQIQGKGDTQYF. The chain has TRBV27 and TRBJ2-3; TRBD1 matches 7 bases. The CDR3 is made up of 16 amino acids. The junction had 15 bases not matched to a gene; V was cut back by 6 bases and J by 6 bases. From germline, CDR1 is MNHEY and CDR2 SMNVEV (reference sequence).

The rearrangement links TRBV9 to TRBJ1-1; 9 bases are a match to TRBD1. V dropped 3 bases and J dropped 2; count of bases not matched to a gene: 11. The CDR3 runs 17 residues. CDR1 is SGDLS, CDR2 YYNGEE, per germline. This CDR3 reads CASSARINRGRNTEAFF. Written as DNA, the CDR3 is TGTGCCAGCAGCGCCCGAATAAACAGGGGGCGCAACACTGAAGCTTTCTTT. Complete variable domain (other parts from reference TRBV9 and TRBJ1-1): DSGVTQTPKHLITATGQRVTLRCSPRSGDLSVYWYQQSLDQGLQFLIQYYNGEERAKGNILERFSAQQFPDLHSELNLSSLELGDSALYFCASSARINRGRNTEAFFGQGTRLTVV.

This chain joins TRBV15 and TRBJ2-3, with TRBD2 matching 7 bases. The germline V gene encodes CDR1 LNHNV and CDR2 YYDKDF (reference sequence). The V segment lost 0 bases and the J segment 2 bases; nucleotides outside the gene matches: 11. The CDR3 is 18 residues long. The CDR3 region has the DNA TGTGCCACCAGCAGAGATGGTAATTGGCGGGGGTTCACAGATACGCAGTATTTT. This translates into CATSRDGNWRGFTDTQYF.

This sequence joins TRBV9 and TRBJ2-6, with D perhaps matching TRBD2 (5 bases). Germline CDR1 is SGDLS and CDR2 is YYNGEE. Trimming cost V 1 base and J 0 bases, with 17 bases left between them. CDR3 length equals 19 residues. The CDR3 spells CASSVWRVLPPSGANVLTF. In DNA form, the CDR3 reads TGTGCCAGCAGCGTATGGCGGGTTCTTCCGCCCTCTGGGGCCAACGTCCTGACTTTC.

V and J are TRBV11-2 and TRBJ2-1; TRBD2 agrees at 9 bases. CDR1 is SGHAT and CDR2 is FQNNGV in the germline V gene. The CDR3 runs to 18 residues. After removal of 1 base from V and 0 bases from J, the junction contained 7 bases not matched to a gene. CDR3 sequence: CASSLVALSGSSYNEQFF. The CDR3, as DNA: TGTGCCAGCAGCTTAGTAGCCCTTAGCGGGAGCTCCTACAATGAGCAGTTCTTC. The variable domain in full, completed from reference TRBV11-2 and TRBJ2-1, reads EAGVAQSPRYKIIEKRQSVAFWCNPISGHATLYWYQQILGQGPKLLIQFQNNGVVDDSQLPKDRFSAERLKGVDSTLKIQPAKLEDSAVYLCASSLVALSGSSYNEQFFGPGTRLTVL.

The J gene is TRBJ1-1, the V gene TRBV18; no clear D. Looked up from germline, CDR1 is KGHSH and CDR2 is LQKENI. Trimming removed 0 bases from V and 8 bases from J, with 7 bases in between. This CDR3 comprises 12 residues. Here the CDR3 DNA reads TGTGCCAGCTCACCACCTACGGGGGAAGCTTTCTTT. Protein sequence: CASSPPTGEAFF.

The chain joins TRBV5-8 to TRBJ1-1, with 7 bases identical to TRBD1. The germline gives CDR1 SGHTS, CDR2 YDEGEE. With V trimmed by 0 bases and J by 5 bases, 13 bases remained unmatched. This CDR3 has 17 residues. For the CDR3, the DNA is TGTGCCAGCAGCTTGGGAATGACAGGGCCGATGGAGACTGAAGCTTTCTTT. It translates to CASSLGMTGPMETEAFF. Using reference TRBV5-8 and TRBJ1-1 for the parts outside the CDR3, the full variable domain is EAGVTQSPTHLIKTRGQQATLRCSPISGHTSVYWYQQALGLGLQFLLWYDEGEERNRGNFPPRFSGRQFPNYSSELNVNALELEDSALYLCASSLGMTGPMETEAFFGQGTRLTVV.

The chain uses TRBV2 and TRBJ1-2, with D possibly matching TRBD1 (5 bases). V was clipped by 2 bases and J by 0 bases, with 7 bases between them. This CDR3 has 14 residues. The germline CDR1 and CDR2 sequences are SNHLY and FYNNEI. CDR3 bases: TGTGCCAGCAGTGAAACGACAGCTAACTATGGCTACACCTTC. It translates to CASSETTANYGYTF. Filled out from reference TRBV2 and TRBJ1-2, the complete variable domain reads EPEVTQTPSHQVTQMGQEVILRCVPISNHLYFYWYRQILGQKVEFLVSFYNNEISEKSEIFDDQFSVERPDGSNFTLKIRSTKLEDSAMYFCASSETTANYGYTFGSGTRLTVV.

The J gene is TRBJ2-5, the V gene TRBV7-9; possible D gene TRBD2, 6 bases. The CDR3 extends over 16 amino acids. Germline CDR1 reads SEHNR; CDR2 reads FQNEAQ (reference sequence). V was shortened by 5 bases and J by 6 bases, with 22 bases between the two germline ends. CDR3: CASSPLGLGGDQTQYF. The CDR3 DNA sequence: TGTGCCAGCAGCCCGCTCGGGTTGGGGGGAGATCAGACCCAGTACTTC.

This sequence joins TRBV7-2 and TRBJ1-1, with D tentatively TRBD1 (5 bases). This CDR3 is built from 13 residues. With 5 bases removed from V and 8 bases from J, the gap between germline ends came to 15 bases. Germline V gene lookup returns CDR1 SGHTA and CDR2 FQGNSA. CDR3 DNA: TGTGCCAGCAGCCCAGACCCGGGACTAGAAGCTTTCTTT. It is translated as CASSPDPGLEAFF. Using reference TRBV7-2 and TRBJ1-1 for the parts outside the CDR3, the full variable domain is GAGVSQSPSNKVTEKGKDVELRCDPISGHTALYWYRQSLGQGLEFLIYFQGNSAPDKSGLPSDRFSAERTGGSVSTLTIQRTQQEDSAVYLCASSPDPGLEAFFGQGTRLTVV.

This chain uses TRBV2 with TRBJ2-1; 9 bases map to TRBD2. Looked up from germline, CDR1 is SNHLY and CDR2 is FYNNEI. This CDR3 has 15 amino acids. V gave up 5 bases and J gave up 2 bases; unmatched junction bases: 4. The CDR3 nucleotides read TGTGCCAGCAGTTCTCTAGCGGGACCCTACAATGAGCAGTTCTTC. Translating gives CASSSLAGPYNEQFF.

This chain connects TRBV4-3 to TRBJ1-1, with D unresolved. V was cut by 0 bases and J by 2 bases, with 10 bases left in between. Germline-derived CDR1 and CDR2 are LGHNA and YSLEER. This CDR3 spans 15 amino acids. CDR3 amino acids: CASSQESFRNTEAFF. The CDR3 DNA reads as TGCGCCAGCAGCCAAGAATCTTTCCGAAACACTGAAGCTTTCTTT.

V is TRBV28 and J is TRBJ1-1; D remains ambiguous. The V end was cut by 5 bases, the J end by 4 bases, with 11 bases between. CDR3 length: 13 amino acids. Germline V CDR1 and CDR2: MDHEN, SYDVKM. As DNA, the CDR3 is TGTGCCAGCAGTCCTCACGCGAGCACTGAAGCTTTCTTT. This gives the protein CASSPHASTEAFF.

This clone has only a few counts. J is TRBJ2-2 and V is TRBV11-3; TRBD2 agrees at 7 bases. Germline V gene lookup returns CDR1 SGHNT and CDR2 YENEEA. The CDR3 sequence is 16 residues long. With V trimmed by 3 bases and J by 6 bases, 10 bases remained unmatched. The CDR3 DNA reads as TGTGCCAGCAGCTTCGGGGCGGGAGTTGGGGCCGGGGAGCTGTTTTTT. The encoded protein is CASSFGAGVGAGELFF.

With regard to this clone: The junction differs from germline at one of its ends, possibly a read error. Here the CDR3 reads CASSISISFEQYF. DNA of the CDR3: TGTGCCAGTAGTATCTCCATTTCCTTCGAGCAGTACTTC. The chain joins TRBV19 to TRBJ2-7; D uncertain. The germline V gene encodes CDR1 LNHDA and CDR2 SQIVND (reference sequence). The CDR3 spans 13 residues.